Included here is one T cell receptor (beta chain) sequence, with context. The antigen this receptor binds is unknown. Base qualities are not provided; no much larger clone lies one nucleotide away. V is shortened by 4 bases, J by 8 bases, and the region joining them spans 18 bases. From the cysteine through the phenylalanine, the CDR3 covers 15 amino acids. Of all the DNA, just the CDR3 is kept, 45 bases in frame from base 1. The germline V gene sets CDR1 to LGHNA and CDR2 to YSLEER. Donors were healthy HIV-negative adults with no recently reported acute infections or vaccinations. Every donor was a Caucasian adult residing in Nashville, Tennessee, USA. CD4+ T cells were enriched by magnetic negative selection; naive cells were then positively selected on CD45RA, and the negative fraction formed the memory subset. After blood collection by leukapheresis, PBMCs were isolated using Ficoll-Histopaque density gradient centrifugation and then cryopreserved in the vapor phase of liquid nitrogen. Analytical flow cytometry was used to check the purity and quantity of every magnetically sorted T cell population. Genomic DNA was isolated from each sorted fraction and quantified by UV absorbance on a Nanodrop 2000c.

Using the deep immunoSEQ assay, multiplex PCR amplified TCR CDR3 regions from genomic DNA. For each cell subset, the extracted genomic DNA was distributed evenly across all wells of several immunoSEQ 96-well plates, and each plate served as one replicate. Each replicate PCR for sorted subsets received around 200 ng genomic DNA, equal to tens of thousands of T cell genomes. Purified libraries were measured with a Qubit 3.0 fluorometer, size-checked on a Bioanalyzer 2100, and measured again with the KAPA Library Quantification kit. A separate single-read 150-cycle Illumina NextSeq 550 flow cell was used to sequence each immunoSEQ 96-well plate. Concerning the study's data processing: The immunoSEQ output contained only junctional sequences without quality scores, so filtering could not match that applied to full-length reads. Sequences were annotated with PyIR, a Python wrapper for IgBLAST v1.9, using IMGT germline references to assign V/J genes and CDR3. Reads were filtered out if the reads had weak V/J assignments (E-value above 1e-6), no CDR3, stop codons, out-of-frame junctions, or ambiguous translated residues. A V3J clonotype was defined by an identical inferred V gene, J gene, and CDR3 amino acid sequence. Percentage overlap between repertoires was computed as shared unique clonotypes divided by the size of the smaller repertoire. Richness of each repertoire was evaluated using RTK rarefaction, the Chao1 estimator, and Recon v2.1 estimates of unobserved clonotypes. For all TCRbeta clonotypes obtained by the gDNA method from a handful of donors, generation probabilities were computed with OLGA. This is the immuneACCESS table as TCRdb keeps it, with only in-frame sequences that have V and J called. A part of the clones is gone; compared with another copy, unresolved V genes explain less than half, and the rest is unexplained. The V and J calls and the clone size are those of that table, but D and trimming were determined from the DNA. Across this sample there are roughly 2,300,000 clones, with 85% to 95% seen only once. The ten largest account for roughly 0.34% of the sample.

The data were taken from a study of shared clonotypes between healthy human individuals (dated by TCRdb to about 2020). At the level of the whole study: A couple of women and three men aged 18 to 49 years were included in the cohort. For each donor, three plates each were used for CD4 naive and CD4 memory, two plates were used for CD8 naive, and one plate was used for CD8 memory. To estimate repertoire size and how much clonotypes are shared between individuals, the study performed deep sequencing of blood TCR repertoires from a handful of healthy adults. Different laboratories and diverse techniques were used to prepare libraries and sequence TCR repertoires, to increase sequencing depth and limit assay-specific biases. Per donor, leukapheresis produced somewhere between about 0.94 and 9 billion PBMCs. Overall results and qualifications from the work: Pairwise subsampling led to the expectation that sequencing depth would affect the degree of clonotype sharing among donors. Sharing across a handful of donors was observed for about 4.8% of naive CD4, under 4% of naive CD8, roughly 2.4% of memory CD4, and roughly 0.4% of memory CD8 clonotypes. Sampling was restricted to blood, and TCR repertoires in tissue are likely to differ from TCR repertoires in blood. Clonotypes shared by all four sorted-subset donors showed higher generation probabilities than non-shared clonotypes. Naive subsets generally had larger estimated clonotype richness than memory subsets did. The small number of donors limited the genetic and exposure-history diversity represented. Even with the large sequencing depth, rarefaction of the sorted-subset datasets indicated that sequencing was incomplete.

Recombination connected TRBV4-3 to TRBJ2-1; the D segment could be TRBD2, given 6 matching bases. The TCR sequence derives from a man aged 18 to 29 in good health. Some clones in this sample may be carry-over from other donors' samples. The sequencing sample was made of naive CD4+ T cells from PBMCs. The sample's cell subset or site, from its label and the paper: CD45RA+ positively selected. The bases read TGCGCCAGCAGCCTTGGGCGCGGGACCGGCGATGAGCAGTTCTTC. Its amino acids are CASSLGRGTGDEQFF.